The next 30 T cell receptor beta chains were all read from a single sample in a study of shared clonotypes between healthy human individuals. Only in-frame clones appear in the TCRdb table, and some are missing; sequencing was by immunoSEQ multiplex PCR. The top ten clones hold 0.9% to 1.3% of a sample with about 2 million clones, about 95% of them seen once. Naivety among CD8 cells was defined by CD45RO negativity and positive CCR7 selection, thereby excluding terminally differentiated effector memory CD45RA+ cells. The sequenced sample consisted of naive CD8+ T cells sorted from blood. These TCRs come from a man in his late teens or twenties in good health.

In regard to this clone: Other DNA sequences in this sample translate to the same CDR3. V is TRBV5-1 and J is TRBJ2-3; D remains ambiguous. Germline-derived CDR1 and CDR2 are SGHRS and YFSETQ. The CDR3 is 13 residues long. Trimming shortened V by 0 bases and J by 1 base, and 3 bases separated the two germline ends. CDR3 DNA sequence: TGCGCCAGCAGCTTGGCCGGCACAGATACGCAGTATTTT. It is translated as CASSLAGTDTQYF.

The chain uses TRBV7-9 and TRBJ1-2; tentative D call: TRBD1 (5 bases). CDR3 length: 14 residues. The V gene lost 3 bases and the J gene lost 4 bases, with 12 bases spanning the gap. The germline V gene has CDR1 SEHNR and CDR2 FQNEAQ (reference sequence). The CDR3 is CASSFSEGTYGYTF. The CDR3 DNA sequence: TGTGCCAGCAGCTTCTCAGAGGGGACCTATGGCTACACCTTC.

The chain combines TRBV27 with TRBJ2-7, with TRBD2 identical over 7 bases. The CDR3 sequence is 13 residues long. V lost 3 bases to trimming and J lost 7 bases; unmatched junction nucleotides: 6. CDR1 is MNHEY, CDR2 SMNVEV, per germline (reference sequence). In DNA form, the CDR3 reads TGTGCCAGCAGTTTGGCGGGAGTAAGTGAGCAGTACTTC. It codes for CASSLAGVSEQYF.

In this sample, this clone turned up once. The CDR3 DNA reads TGTGCCAGCAGCTTGGAGACGTGGGATACGCAGTATTTT. Its translation: CASSLETWDTQYF. This rearrangement joins TRBV5-6 to TRBJ2-3; no clear D. CDR1 is SGHDT and CDR2 is YYEEEE in the germline V gene. There are 13 residues in the CDR3. V was cut by 0 bases and J by 6 bases, with 8 bases left in between.

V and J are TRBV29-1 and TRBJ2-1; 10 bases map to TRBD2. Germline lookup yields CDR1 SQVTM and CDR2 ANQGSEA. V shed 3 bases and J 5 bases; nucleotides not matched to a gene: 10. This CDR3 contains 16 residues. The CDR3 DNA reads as TGCAGCGTTGAGTGGCTAGCGGGGGCCCCGGACAATGAGCAGTTCTTC. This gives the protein CSVEWLAGAPDNEQFF.

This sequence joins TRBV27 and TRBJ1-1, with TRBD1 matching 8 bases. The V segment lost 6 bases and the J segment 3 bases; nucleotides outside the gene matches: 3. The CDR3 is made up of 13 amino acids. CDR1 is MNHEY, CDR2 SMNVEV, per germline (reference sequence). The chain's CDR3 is CASRRTGYTEAFF. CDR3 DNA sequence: TGTGCCAGCAGACGGACAGGGTACACTGAAGCTTTCTTT.

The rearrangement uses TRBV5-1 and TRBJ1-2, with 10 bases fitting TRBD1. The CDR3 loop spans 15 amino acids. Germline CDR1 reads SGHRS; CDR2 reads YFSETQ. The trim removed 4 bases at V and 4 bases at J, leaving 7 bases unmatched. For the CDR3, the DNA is TGCGCCAGCAGCGGCAGGACAGGGGGAATCTATGGCTACACCTTC. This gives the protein CASSGRTGGIYGYTF.

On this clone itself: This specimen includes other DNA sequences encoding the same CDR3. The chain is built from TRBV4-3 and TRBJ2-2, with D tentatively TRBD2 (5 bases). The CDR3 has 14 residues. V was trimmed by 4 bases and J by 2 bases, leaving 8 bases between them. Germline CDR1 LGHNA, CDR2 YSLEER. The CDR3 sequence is CASSPGLNTGELFF. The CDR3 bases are TGCGCCAGCAGCCCCGGACTTAACACCGGGGAGCTGTTTTTT.

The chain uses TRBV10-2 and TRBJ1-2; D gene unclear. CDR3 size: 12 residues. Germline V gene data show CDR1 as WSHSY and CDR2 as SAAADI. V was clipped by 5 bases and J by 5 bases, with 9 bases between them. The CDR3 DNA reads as TGCGCCAGCAGTCCTGGTGCTTATGGCTACACCTTC. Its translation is CASSPGAYGYTF.

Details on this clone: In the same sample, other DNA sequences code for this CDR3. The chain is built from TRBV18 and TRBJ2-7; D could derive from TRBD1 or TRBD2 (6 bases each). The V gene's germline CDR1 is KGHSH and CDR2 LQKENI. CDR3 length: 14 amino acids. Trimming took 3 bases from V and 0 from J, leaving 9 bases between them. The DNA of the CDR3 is TGTGCCAGCTCACCGCGGGACAACTCCTACGAGCAGTACTTC. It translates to CASSPRDNSYEQYF.

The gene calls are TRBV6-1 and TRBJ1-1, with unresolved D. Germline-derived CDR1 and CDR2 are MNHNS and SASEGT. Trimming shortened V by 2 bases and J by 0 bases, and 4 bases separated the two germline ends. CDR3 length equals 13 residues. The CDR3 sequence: CASSEPVNTEAFF. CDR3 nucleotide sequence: TGTGCCAGCAGTGAACCTGTGAACACTGAAGCTTTCTTT.

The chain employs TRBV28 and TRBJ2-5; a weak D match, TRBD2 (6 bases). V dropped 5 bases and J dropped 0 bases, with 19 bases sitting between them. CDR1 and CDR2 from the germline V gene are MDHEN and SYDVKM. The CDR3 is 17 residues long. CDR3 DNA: TGTGCCAGCAGTCCGACACCGGGACTGTCGTACCAAGAGACCCAGTACTTC. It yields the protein CASSPTPGLSYQETQYF.

The CDR3: CAISLGPLTSGRVPNTGELFF. CDR3 nucleotide sequence: TGTGCCATCAGCCTAGGCCCCCTGACTAGCGGGAGAGTCCCGAACACCGGGGAGCTGTTTTTT. This chain joins TRBV10-3 and TRBJ2-2; 12 nucleotides agree with TRBD2. The CDR3 runs 21 residues. The ends lost 6 bases at V and 0 bases at J; junction bases unmatched: 17. Germline CDR1 ENHRY, CDR2 SYGVKD.

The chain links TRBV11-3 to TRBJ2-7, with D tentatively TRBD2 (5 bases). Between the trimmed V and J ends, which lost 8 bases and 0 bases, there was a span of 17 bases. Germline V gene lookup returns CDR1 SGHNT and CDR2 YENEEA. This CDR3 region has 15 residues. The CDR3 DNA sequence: TGTGCCAGCTCCCCAAGCGGATCTCTCTCCTACGAGCAGTACTTC. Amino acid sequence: CASSPSGSLSYEQYF.

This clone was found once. This chain's CDR3 is CASSATGTTNEKLFF. DNA of the CDR3: TGTGCCAGCAGTGCGACGGGTACAACTAATGAAAAACTGTTTTTT. The V and J genes are TRBV27 and TRBJ1-4; the D is unclear. V was shortened by 5 bases and J by 0 bases, with 10 bases between the two germline ends. The germline V gene has CDR1 MNHEY and CDR2 SMNVEV (reference sequence). CDR3 length: 15 residues.

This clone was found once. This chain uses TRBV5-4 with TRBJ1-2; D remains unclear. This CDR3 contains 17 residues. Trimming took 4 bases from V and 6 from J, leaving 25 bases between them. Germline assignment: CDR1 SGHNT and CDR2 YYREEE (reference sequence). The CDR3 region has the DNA TGTGCCAGCAGCCCCGGGCCACCGACCTCCCTTGAGCATGGCTACACCTTC. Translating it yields CASSPGPPTSLEHGYTF.

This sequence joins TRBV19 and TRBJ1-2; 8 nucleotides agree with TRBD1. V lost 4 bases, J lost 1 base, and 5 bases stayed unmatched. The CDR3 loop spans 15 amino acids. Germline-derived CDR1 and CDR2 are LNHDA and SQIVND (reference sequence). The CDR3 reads CASSTGTGINYGYTF. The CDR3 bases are TGTGCCAGTAGTACCGGGACAGGAATTAACTATGGCTACACCTTC.

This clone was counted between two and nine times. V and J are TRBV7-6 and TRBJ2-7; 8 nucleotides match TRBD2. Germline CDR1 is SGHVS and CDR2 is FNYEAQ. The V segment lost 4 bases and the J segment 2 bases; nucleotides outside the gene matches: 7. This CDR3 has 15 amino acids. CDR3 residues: CASSYEAGAPYEQYF. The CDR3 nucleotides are TGTGCCAGCAGCTACGAAGCGGGAGCGCCCTACGAGCAGTACTTC.

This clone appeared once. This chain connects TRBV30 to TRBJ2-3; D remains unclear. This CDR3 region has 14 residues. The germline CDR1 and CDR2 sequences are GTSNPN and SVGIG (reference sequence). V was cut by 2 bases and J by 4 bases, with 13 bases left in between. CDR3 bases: TGTGCCTGGAGTTCGTCCCCGCTGGCAGATACGCAGTATTTT. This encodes CAWSSSPLADTQYF.

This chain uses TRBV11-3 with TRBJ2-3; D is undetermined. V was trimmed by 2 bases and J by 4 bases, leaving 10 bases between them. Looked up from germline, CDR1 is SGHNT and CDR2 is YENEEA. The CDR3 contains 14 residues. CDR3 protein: CASSLSHLSDTQYF. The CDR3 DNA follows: TGTGCCAGCAGCTTAAGTCACTTATCAGATACGCAGTATTTT.

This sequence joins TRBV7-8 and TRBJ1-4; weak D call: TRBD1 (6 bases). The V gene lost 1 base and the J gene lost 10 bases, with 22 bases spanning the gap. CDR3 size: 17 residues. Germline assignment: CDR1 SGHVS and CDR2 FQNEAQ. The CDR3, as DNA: TGTGCCAGCAGCTTAGAAGAGGGGGGAGAGGGGATCGTAAAACTGTTTTTT. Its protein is CASSLEEGGEGIVKLFF.

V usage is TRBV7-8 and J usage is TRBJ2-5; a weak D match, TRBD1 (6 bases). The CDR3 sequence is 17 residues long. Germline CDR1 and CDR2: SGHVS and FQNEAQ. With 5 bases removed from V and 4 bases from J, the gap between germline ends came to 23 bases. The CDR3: CASSPSTRGPERETQYF. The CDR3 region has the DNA TGTGCCAGCAGCCCTTCGACCAGGGGTCCTGAGAGAGAGACCCAGTACTTC.

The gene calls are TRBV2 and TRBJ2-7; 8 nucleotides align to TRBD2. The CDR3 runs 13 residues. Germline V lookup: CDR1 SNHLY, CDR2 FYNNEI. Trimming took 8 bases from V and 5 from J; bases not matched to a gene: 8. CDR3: CASYFPGGDEQYF. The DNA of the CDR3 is TGTGCCAGCTATTTTCCGGGAGGGGACGAGCAGTACTTC. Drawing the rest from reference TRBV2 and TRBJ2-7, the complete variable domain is EPEVTQTPSHQVTQMGQEVILRCVPISNHLYFYWYRQILGQKVEFLVSFYNNEISEKSEIFDDQFSVERPDGSNFTLKIRSTKLEDSAMYFCASYFPGGDEQYFGPGTRLTVT.

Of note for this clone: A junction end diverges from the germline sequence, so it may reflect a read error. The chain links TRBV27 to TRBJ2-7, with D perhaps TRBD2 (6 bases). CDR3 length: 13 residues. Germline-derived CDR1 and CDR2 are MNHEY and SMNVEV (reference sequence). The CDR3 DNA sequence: TGTGCCAGCGGTTTGGGGGGTTCCTACGAGCAGTACTTC. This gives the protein CASGLGGSYEQYF.

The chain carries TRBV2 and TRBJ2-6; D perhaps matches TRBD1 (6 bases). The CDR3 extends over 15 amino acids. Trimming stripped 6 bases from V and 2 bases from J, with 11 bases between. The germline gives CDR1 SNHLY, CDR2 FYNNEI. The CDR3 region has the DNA TGTGCCAGCAGGCAGGGGTACGCTGGGGCCAACGTCCTGACTTTC. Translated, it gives CASRQGYAGANVLTF.

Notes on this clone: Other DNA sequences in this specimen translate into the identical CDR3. CDR3 bases: TGTGCCAGCTCACCTCGGGACAGAGTCGACGAGCAGTACTTC. It specifies CASSPRDRVDEQYF. V usage is TRBV18 and J usage is TRBJ2-7, with 7 nucleotides matching TRBD1. The germline V gene encodes CDR1 KGHSH and CDR2 LQKENI. Trimming cost V 3 bases and J 5 bases; bases outside gene matches: 7. The CDR3 spans 14 residues.

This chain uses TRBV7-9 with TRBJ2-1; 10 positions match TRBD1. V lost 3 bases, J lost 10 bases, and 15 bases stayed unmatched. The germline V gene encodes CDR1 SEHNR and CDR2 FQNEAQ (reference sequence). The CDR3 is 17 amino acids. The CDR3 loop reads CASSLPLGTGAGREQFF. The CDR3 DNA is TGTGCCAGCAGCTTGCCCCTAGGGACAGGGGCGGGAAGGGAGCAGTTCTTC.

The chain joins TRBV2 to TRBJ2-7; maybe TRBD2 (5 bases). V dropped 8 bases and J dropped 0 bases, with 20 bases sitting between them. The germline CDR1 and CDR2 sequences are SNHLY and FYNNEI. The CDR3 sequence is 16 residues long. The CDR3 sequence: CASVEGRLAFSYEQYF. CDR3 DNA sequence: TGTGCCAGCGTTGAGGGCAGGCTAGCCTTCTCCTACGAGCAGTACTTC. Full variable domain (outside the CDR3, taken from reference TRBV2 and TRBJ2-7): EPEVTQTPSHQVTQMGQEVILRCVPISNHLYFYWYRQILGQKVEFLVSFYNNEISEKSEIFDDQFSVERPDGSNFTLKIRSTKLEDSAMYFCASVEGRLAFSYEQYFGPGTRLTVT.

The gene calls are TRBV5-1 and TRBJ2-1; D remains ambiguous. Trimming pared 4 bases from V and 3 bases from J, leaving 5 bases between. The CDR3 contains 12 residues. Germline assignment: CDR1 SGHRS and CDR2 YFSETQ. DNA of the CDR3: TGCGCCAGCAGCCCGCACTACAATGAGCAGTTCTTC. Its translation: CASSPHYNEQFF.

CDR3 loop: CASSFAVRNEQFF. CDR3 DNA: TGTGCCAGCAGTTTTGCCGTTAGAAATGAGCAGTTCTTC. The rearrangement uses TRBV27 and TRBJ2-1; D not resolved. The length of the CDR3 is 13 residues. V dropped 3 bases and J dropped 7 bases, with 10 bases sitting between them. Germline V CDR1 and CDR2: MNHEY, SMNVEV (reference sequence).